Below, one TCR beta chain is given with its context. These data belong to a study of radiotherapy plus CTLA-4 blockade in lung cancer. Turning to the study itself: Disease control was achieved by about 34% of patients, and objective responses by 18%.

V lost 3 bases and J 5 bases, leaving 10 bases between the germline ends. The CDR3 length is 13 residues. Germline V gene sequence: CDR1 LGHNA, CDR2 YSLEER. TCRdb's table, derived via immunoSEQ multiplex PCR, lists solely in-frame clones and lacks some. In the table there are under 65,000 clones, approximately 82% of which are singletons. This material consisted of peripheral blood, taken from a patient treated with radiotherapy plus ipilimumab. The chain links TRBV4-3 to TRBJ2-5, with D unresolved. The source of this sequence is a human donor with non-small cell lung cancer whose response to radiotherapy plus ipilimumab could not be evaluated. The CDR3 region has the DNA TGCGCCAGCAGCCAGATAACACAGGAGACCCAGTACTTC. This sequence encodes CASSQITQETQYF.